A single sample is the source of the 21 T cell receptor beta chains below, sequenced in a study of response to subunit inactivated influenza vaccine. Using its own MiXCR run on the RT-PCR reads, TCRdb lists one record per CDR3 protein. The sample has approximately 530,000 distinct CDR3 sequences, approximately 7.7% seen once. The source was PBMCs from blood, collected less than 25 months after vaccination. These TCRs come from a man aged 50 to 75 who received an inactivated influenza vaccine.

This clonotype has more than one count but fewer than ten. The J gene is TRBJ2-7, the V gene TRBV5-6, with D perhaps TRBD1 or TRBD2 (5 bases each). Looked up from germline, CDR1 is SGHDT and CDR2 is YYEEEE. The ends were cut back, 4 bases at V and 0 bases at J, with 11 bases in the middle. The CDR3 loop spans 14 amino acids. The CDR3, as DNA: TGTGCCAGCAGCATGGGACCCAACTCCTACGAGCAGTACTTC. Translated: CASSMGPNSYEQYF.

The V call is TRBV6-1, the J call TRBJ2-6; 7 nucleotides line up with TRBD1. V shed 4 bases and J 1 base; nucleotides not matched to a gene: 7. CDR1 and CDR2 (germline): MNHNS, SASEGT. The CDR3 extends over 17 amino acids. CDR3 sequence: CASSVAGGGSGANVLTF. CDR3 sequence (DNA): TGTGCCAGCAGTGTTGCAGGGGGTGGTTCTGGGGCCAACGTCCTGACTTTC.

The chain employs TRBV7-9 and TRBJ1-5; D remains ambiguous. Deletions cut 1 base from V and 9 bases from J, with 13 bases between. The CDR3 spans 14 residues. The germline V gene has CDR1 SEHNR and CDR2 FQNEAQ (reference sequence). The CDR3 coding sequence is TGTGCCAGCAGCTTAGATACCGACCTAACGCCCCAGCATTTT. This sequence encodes CASSLDTDLTPQHF.

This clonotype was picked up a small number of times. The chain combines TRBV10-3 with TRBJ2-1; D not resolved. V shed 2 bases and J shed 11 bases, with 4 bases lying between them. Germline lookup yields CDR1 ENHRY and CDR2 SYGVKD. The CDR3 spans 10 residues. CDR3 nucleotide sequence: TGTGCCATCAGTGAGGGGAAGCAGTTCTTC. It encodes CAISEGKQFF.

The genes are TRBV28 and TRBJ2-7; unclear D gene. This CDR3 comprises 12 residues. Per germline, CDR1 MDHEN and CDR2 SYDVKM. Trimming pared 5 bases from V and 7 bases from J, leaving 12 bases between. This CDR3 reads CASSLQVMEQYF. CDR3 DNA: TGTGCCAGCAGTCTCCAGGTTATGGAGCAGTACTTC.

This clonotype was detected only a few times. CDR3 DNA: TGTGCCGTTATGGCTAGCAGGCAAGAGACCCAGTACTTC. It codes for CAVMASRQETQYF. The chain couples TRBV10-3 to TRBJ2-5; tentative D call: TRBD2 (5 bases). The CDR3 length is 13 residues. CDR1 is ENHRY, CDR2 SYGVKD, per germline. Deletions cut 11 bases from V and 2 bases from J, with 15 bases between.

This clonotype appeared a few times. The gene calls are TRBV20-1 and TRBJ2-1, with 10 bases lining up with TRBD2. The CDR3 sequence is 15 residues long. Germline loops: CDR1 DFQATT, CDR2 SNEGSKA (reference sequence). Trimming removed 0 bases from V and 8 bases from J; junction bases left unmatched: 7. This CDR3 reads CSARDPSGSLDEQFF. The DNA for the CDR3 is TGCAGTGCTAGAGACCCTAGCGGGAGTCTGGATGAGCAGTTCTTC.

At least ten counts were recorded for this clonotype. The CDR3 spells CATSDFRDRGDGELFF. The CDR3 DNA follows: TGTGCCACCAGTGATTTTCGGGACAGGGGGGACGGGGAGCTGTTTTTT. The V and J genes are TRBV24-1 and TRBJ2-2, with 11 bases aligning to TRBD1. Germline CDR1 reads KGHDR; CDR2 reads SFDVKD. The CDR3 is 16 amino acids. V dropped 1 base and J dropped 7; count of bases not matched to a gene: 4.

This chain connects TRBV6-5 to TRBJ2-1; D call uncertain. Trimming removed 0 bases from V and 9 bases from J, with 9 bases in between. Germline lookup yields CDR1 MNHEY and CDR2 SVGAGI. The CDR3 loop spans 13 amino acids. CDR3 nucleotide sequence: TGTGCCAGCAGTTACTCTCATAGGACTGAGCAGTTCTTC. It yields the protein CASSYSHRTEQFF.

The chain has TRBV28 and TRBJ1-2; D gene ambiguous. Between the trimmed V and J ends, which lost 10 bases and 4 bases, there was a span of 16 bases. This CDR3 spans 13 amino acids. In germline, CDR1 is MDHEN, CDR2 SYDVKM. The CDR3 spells CATKAVLGYGYTF. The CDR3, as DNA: TGTGCCACCAAGGCGGTCCTAGGCTATGGCTACACCTTC.

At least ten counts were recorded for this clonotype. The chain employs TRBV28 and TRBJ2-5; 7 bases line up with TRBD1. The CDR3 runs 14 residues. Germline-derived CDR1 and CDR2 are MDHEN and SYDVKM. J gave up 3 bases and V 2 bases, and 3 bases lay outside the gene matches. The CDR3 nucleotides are TGTGCCAGCAGTTTACAAGGGACAGAAGAGACCCAGTACTTC. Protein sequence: CASSLQGTEETQYF.

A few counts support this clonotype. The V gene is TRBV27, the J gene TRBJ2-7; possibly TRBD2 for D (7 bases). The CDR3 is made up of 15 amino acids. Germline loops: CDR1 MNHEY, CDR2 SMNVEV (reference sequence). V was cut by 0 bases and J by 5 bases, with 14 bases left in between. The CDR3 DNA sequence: TGTGCCAGCAGTTTATCGCGTAAGGGGGGGAACGAGCAGTACTTC. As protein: CASSLSRKGGNEQYF.

CDR3 residues: CASSWGTGENTGELFF. CDR3 DNA sequence: TGCGCCAGCAGCTGGGGGACAGGGGAAAACACCGGGGAGCTGTTTTTT. The genes are TRBV5-1 and TRBJ2-2; 10 nucleotides line up with TRBD1. This CDR3 spans 16 amino acids. After removal of 3 bases from V and 2 bases from J, the junction contained 4 bases not matched to a gene. Germline CDR1 and CDR2: SGHRS and YFSETQ.

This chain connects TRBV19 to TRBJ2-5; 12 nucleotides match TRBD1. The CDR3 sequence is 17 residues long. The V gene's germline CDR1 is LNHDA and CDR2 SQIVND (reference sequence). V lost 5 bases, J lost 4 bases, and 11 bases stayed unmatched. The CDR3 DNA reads TGTGCCAGTAGTCTCCGTCCCGGGACAGGGGGCTCAGAGACCCAGTACTTC. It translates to CASSLRPGTGGSETQYF.

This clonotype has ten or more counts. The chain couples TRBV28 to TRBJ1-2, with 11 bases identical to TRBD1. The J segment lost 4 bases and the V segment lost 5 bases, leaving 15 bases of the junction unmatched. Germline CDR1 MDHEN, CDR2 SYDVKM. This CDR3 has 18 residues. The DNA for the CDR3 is TGTGCCAGCAGTGGCCGTGAGGGACAGGGGGAAGATTTCTATGGCTACACCTTC. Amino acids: CASSGREGQGEDFYGYTF.

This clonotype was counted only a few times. The CDR3 sequence: CSARDWKTGGATGELFF. The CDR3 DNA reads TGCAGTGCTAGAGACTGGAAGACAGGGGGCGCAACCGGGGAGCTGTTTTTT. The gene calls are TRBV20-1 and TRBJ2-2; 10 positions match TRBD1. The germline V gene encodes CDR1 DFQATT and CDR2 SNEGSKA (reference sequence). V lost 0 bases, J lost 5 bases, and 9 bases stayed unmatched. The CDR3 length is 17 residues.

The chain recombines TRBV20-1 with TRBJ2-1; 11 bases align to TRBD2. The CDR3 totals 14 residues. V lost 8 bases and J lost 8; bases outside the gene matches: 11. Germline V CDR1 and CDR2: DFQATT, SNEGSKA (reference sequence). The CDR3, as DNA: TGCAGTACCCCCCGACTAGCGGGGACGGATGAGCAGTTCTTC. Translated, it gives CSTPRLAGTDEQFF.

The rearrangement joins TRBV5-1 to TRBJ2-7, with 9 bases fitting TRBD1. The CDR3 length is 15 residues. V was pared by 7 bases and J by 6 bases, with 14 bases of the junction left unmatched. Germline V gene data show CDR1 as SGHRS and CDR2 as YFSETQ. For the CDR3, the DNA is TGCGCCAGCGGCCCCGGACAGGGGAGAGGACGCGAGCAGTACTTC. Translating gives CASGPGQGRGREQYF.

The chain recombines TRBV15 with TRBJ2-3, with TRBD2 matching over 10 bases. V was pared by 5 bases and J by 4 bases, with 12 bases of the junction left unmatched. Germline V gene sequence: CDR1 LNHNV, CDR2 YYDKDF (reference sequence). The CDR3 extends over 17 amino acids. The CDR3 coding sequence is TGTGCCACCAGCGCCGGAGGGCTAGCGGGAGATTCAGATACGCAGTATTTT. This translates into CATSAGGLAGDSDTQYF.

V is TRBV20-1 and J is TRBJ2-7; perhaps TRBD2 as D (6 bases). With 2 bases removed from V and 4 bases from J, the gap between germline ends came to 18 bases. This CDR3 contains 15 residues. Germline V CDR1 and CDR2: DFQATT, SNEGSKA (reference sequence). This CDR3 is CSARSLGEVGYEQYF. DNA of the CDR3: TGCAGTGCTAGAAGCCTGGGGGAGGTAGGATACGAGCAGTACTTC.

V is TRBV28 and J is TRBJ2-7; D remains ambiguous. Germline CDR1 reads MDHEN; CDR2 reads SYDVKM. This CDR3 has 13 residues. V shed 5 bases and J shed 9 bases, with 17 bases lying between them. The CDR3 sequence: CASSPGVGRRQYF. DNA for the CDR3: TGTGCCAGCAGTCCCGGTGTTGGGCGCAGGCAGTACTTC.